The source of this T cell receptor (beta chain) is a study of T cells expressing NK-cell markers. As to this clonotype: The antigen is unknown.

This CDR3 has 15 residues. Germline V gene data show CDR1 as SNHLY and CDR2 as FYNNEI. Reprocessing the 5' RACE reads, TCRdb reports a single entry for every CDR3 protein and omits DNA. This sample carries fewer than 550,000 distinct CDR3 sequences, with under 1.5% going to the ten biggest clones. The study, taken as a whole, reports: What remained unclear was the HCMV specificity of expanded NKG2C+ T cell clones.

This chain links TRBV2 with TRBJ1-2; TCRdb designates TRBD1, a call that cannot be tested without DNA. The clonotype originates from a woman aged 50 to 65 in good health. Sequenced material: blood T cells: a sorted CD56 or NKG2C T cell subset, CD4+ or CD8+ T cells, or bulk PBMC T cells (not recorded which). The CDR3 spells CASSEALGDGYGYTF.